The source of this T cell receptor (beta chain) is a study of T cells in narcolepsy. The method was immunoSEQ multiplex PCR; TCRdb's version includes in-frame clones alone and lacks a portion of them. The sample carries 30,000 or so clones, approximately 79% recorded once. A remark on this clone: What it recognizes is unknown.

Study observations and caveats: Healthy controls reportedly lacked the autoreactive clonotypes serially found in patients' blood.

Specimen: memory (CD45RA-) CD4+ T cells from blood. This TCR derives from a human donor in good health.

CDR3 DNA: TGCGCCAGCAGCAGGACACCAACTAATGAAAAACTGTTTTTT. This encodes CASSRTPTNEKLFF. The chain links TRBV5-1 to TRBJ1-4; weak D call: TRBD1 (5 bases). Germline-derived CDR1 and CDR2 are SGHRS and YFSETQ. CDR3 size: 14 residues. Trimming took 4 bases from V and 0 from J, leaving 7 bases between them.